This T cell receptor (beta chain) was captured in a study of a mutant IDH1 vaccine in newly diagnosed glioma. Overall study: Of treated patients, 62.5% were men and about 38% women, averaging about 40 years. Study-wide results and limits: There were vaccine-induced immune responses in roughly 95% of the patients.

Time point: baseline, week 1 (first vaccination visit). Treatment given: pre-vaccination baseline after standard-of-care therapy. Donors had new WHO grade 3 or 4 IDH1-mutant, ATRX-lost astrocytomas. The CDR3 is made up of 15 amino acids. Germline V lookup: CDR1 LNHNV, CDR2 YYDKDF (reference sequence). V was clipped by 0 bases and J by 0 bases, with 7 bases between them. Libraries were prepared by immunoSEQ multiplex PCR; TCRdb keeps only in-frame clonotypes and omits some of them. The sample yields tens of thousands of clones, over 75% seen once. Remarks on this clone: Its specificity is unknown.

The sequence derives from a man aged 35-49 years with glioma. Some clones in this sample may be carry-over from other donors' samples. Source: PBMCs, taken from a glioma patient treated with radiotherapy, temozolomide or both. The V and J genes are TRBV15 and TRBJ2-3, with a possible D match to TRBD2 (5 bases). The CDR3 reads CATSRDGGSTDTQYF. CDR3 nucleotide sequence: TGTGCCACCAGCAGAGACGGCGGGAGCACAGATACGCAGTATTTT.